The text below deals with one T cell receptor beta chain. This CDR3 has 14 amino acids. Germline V gene sequence: CDR1 SGHVS, CDR2 FQNEAQ. Trimming took 5 bases from V and 10 from J, leaving 18 bases between them. Each patient went into thyroid surgery without having received any treatment. This record belongs to a study of metastatic and nonmetastatic thyroid tumors. TCRdb reprocessed the PCR reads using MiXCR. Of around 34,000 clones listed, approximately 16% are singletons. The receptor's source is a female donor with papillary thyroid cancer or a benign thyroid nodule (not recorded which). Some clones in this sample may be carry-over from other donors' samples. Sequencing was done on a sample of blood. This chain connects TRBV7-8 to TRBJ1-5; no firm D call. CDR3 amino acids: CASSRDFRCDPQHF. CDR3 sequence (DNA): TGTGCCAGCAGCCGTGACTTCCGCTGCGATCCCCAGCATTTT.